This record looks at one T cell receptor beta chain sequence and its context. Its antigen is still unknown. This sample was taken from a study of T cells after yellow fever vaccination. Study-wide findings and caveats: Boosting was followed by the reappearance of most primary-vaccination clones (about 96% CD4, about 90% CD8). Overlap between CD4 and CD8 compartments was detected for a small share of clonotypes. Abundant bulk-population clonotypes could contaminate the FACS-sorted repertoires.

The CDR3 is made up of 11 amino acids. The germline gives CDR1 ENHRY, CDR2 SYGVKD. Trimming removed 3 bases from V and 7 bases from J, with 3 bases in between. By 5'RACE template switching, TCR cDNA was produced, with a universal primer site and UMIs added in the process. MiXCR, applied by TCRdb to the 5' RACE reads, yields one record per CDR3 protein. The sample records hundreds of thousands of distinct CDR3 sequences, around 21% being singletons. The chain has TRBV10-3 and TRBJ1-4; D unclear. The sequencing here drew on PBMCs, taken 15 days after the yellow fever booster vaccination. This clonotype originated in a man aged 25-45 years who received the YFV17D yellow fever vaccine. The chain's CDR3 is CAISDTEKLFF. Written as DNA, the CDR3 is TGTGCCATCAGTGACACTGAAAAACTGTTTTTT.